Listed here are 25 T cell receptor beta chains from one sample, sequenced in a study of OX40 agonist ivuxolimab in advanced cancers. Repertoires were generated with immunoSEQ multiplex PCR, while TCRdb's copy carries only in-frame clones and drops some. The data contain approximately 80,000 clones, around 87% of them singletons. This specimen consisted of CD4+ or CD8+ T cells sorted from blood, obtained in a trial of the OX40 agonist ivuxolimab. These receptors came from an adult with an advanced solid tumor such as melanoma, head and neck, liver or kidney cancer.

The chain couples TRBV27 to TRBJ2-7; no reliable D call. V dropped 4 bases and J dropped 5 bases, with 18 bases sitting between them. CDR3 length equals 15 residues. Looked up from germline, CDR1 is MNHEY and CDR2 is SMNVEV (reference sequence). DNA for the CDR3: TGTGCCAGCAGTTATAAGCGCGGCCCCCGTGACGAGCAGTACTTC. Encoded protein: CASSYKRGPRDEQYF.

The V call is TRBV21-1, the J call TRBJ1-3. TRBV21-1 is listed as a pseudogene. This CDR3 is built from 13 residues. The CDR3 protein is CASSKAFLNTIYF. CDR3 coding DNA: TGTGCCAGCAGCAAAGCTTTTTTAAACACCATATATTTT.

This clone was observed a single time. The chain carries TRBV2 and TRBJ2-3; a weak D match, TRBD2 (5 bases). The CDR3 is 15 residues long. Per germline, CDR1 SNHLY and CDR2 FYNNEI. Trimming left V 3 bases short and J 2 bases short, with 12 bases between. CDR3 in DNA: TGTGCCAGCAGTGAGACTACGGCTCCCACAGATACGCAGTATTTT. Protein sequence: CASSETTAPTDTQYF.

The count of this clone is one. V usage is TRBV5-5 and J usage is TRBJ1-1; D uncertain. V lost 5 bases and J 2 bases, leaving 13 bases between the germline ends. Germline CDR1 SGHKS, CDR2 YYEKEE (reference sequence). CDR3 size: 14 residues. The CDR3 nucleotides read TGTGCCAGCAGATATTTAAGGGAAAACACTGAAGCTTTCTTT. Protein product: CASRYLRENTEAFF.

This CDR3 reads CASSSTVPREYEQFF. The CDR3 nucleotides read TGTGCCAGCAGTTCGACAGTCCCCCGGGAGTATGAGCAGTTCTTC. The rearrangement uses TRBV28 and TRBJ2-1; weak D call: TRBD2 (6 bases). Trimming took off 4 bases at V and 8 bases at J, with 18 bases between the two ends. CDR3 length: 15 amino acids. Germline CDR1 and CDR2: MDHEN and SYDVKM.

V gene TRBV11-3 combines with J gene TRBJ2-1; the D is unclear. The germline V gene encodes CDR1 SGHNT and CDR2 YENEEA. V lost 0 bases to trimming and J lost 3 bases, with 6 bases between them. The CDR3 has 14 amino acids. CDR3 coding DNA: TGTGCCAGCAGCTTAGATCGCGGCTACAATGAGCAGTTCTTC. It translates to CASSLDRGYNEQFF. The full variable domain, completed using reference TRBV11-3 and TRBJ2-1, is EAGVVQSPRYKIIEKKQPVAFWCNPISGHNTLYWYLQNLGQGPELLIRYENEEAVDDSQLPKDRFSAERLKGVDSTLKIQPAELGDSAVYLCASSLDRGYNEQFFGPGTRLTVL.

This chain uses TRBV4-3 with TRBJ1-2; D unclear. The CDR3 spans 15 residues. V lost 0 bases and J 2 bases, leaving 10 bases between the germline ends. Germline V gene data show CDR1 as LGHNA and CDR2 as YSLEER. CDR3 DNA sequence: TGCGCCAGCAGCCAAGAAAGTGTCAAGAACTATGGCTACACCTTC. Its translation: CASSQESVKNYGYTF.

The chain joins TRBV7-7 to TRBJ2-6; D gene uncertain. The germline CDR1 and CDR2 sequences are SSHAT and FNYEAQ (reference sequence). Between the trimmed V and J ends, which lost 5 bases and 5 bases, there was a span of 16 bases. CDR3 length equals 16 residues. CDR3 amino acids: CASSPPLQSRANVLTF. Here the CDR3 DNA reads TGTGCCAGCAGCCCACCTCTACAAAGTCGGGCCAACGTCCTGACTTTC.

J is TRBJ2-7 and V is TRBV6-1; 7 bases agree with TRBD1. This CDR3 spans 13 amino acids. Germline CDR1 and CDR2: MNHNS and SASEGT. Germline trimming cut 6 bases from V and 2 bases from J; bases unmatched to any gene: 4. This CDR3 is CASRTGLAYEQYF. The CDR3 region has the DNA TGTGCCAGCAGGACAGGGCTAGCCTACGAGCAGTACTTC.

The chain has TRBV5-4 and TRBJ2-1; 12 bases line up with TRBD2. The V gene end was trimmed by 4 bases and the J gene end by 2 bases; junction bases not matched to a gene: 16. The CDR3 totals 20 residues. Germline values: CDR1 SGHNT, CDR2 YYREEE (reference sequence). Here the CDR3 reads CASSPSDSSGRALTYNEQFF. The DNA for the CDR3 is TGTGCCAGCAGCCCAAGCGATTCTAGCGGGAGGGCCCTGACCTACAATGAGCAGTTCTTC.

In nucleotides, the CDR3 is TGTGCCATCAGAGTGCTGACAGGGAATTCGGTCGAGCAGTACTTC. As protein: CAIRVLTGNSVEQYF. The chain links TRBV10-3 to TRBJ2-7; 7 positions agree with TRBD1. Germline CDR1 reads ENHRY; CDR2 reads SYGVKD. J was trimmed by 6 bases and V by 6 bases; bases with no gene match: 14. This CDR3 spans 15 amino acids.

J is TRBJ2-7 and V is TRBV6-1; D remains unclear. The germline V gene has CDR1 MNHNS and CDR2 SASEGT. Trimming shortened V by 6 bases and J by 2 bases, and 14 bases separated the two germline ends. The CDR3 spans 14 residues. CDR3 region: CASSQRGNAYEQYF. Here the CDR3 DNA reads TGTGCCAGCAGCCAGCGAGGCAACGCCTACGAGCAGTACTTC.

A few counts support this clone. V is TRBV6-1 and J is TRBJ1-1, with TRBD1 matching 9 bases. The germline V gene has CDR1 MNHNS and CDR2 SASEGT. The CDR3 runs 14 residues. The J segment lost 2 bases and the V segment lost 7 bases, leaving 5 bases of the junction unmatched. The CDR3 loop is CASTLDRGNTEAFF. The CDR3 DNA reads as TGTGCCAGCACACTGGACAGGGGAAACACTGAAGCTTTCTTT.

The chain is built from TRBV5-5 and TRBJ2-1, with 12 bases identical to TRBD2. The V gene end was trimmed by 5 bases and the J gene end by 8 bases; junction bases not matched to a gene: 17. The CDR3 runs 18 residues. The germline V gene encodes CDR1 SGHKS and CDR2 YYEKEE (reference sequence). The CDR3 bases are TGTGCCAGCAGTCCCGGGACTAGCGGGTACTACGAAACATATGAGCAGTTCTTC. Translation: CASSPGTSGYYETYEQFF.

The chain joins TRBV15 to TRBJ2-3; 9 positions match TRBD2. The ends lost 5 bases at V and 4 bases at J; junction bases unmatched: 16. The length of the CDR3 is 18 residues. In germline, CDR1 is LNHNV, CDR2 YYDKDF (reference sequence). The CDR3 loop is CATSVHSGSPLSADTQYF. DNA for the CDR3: TGTGCCACCAGCGTTCATAGCGGGAGTCCTCTTTCCGCAGATACGCAGTATTTT.

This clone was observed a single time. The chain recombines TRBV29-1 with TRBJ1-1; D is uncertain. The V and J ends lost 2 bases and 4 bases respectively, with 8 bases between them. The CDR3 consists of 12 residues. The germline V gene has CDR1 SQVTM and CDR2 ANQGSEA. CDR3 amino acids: CSVEKEGTEAFF. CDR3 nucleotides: TGCAGCGTTGAAAAAGAGGGCACTGAAGCTTTCTTT.

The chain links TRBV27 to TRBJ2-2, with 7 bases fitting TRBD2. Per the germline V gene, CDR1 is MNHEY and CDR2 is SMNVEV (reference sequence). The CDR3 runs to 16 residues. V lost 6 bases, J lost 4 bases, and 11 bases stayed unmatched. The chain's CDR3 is CASRSLSGTTTGELFF. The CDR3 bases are TGTGCCAGCAGGTCTCTATCCGGGACTACCACCGGGGAGCTGTTTTTT.

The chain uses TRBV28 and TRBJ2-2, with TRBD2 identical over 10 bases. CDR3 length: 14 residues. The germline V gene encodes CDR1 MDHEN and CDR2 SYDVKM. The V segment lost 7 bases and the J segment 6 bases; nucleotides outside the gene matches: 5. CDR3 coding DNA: TGTGCCAGCAAGCGGGAGGGGCGGTCCGGGGAGCTGTTTTTT. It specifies CASKREGRSGELFF.

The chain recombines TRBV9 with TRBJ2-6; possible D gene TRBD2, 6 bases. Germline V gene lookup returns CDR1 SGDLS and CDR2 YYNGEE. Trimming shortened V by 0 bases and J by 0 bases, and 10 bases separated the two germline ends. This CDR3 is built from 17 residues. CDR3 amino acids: CASSVGGGSSGANVLTF. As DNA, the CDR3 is TGTGCCAGCAGCGTAGGGGGAGGCAGCTCTGGGGCCAACGTCCTGACTTTC.

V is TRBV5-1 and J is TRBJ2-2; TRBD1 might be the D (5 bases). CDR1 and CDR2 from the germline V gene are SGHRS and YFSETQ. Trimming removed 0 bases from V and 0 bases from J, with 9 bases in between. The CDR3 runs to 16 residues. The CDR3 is CASSLGQSTNTGELFF. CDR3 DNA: TGCGCCAGCAGCTTGGGACAGAGTACGAACACCGGGGAGCTGTTTTTT.

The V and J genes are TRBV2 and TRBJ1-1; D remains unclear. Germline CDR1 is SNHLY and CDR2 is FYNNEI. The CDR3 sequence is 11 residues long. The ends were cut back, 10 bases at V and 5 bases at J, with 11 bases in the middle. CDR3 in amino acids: CATGWDTEAFF. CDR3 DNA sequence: TGTGCCACCGGGTGGGATACTGAAGCTTTCTTT.

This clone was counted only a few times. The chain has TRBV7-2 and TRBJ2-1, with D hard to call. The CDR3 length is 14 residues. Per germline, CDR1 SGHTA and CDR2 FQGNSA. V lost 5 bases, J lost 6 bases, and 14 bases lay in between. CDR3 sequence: CASSRDPNSNEQFF. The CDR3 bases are TGTGCCAGCAGCCGTGATCCGAATTCCAATGAGCAGTTCTTC.

CDR3 region: CASSIRFSQETQYF. The CDR3 bases are TGTGCCAGCAGCATAAGGTTTTCCCAAGAGACCCAGTACTTC. The chain is built from TRBV21-1 and TRBJ2-5. TRBV21-1 is a pseudogene segment. The CDR3 length is 14 residues.

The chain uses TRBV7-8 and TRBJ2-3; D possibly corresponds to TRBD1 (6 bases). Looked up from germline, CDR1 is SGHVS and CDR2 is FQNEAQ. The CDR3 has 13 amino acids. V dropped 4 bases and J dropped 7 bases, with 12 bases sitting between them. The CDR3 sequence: CASSSQGPNTQYF. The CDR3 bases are TGTGCCAGCAGCTCCCAGGGGCCAAATACGCAGTATTTT. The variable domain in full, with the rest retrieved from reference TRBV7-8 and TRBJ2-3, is GAGVSQSPRYKVAKRGQDVALRCDPISGHVSLFWYQQALGQGPEFLTYFQNEAQLDKSGLPSDRFFAERPEGSVSTLKIQRTQQEDSAVYLCASSSQGPNTQYFGPGTRLTVL.

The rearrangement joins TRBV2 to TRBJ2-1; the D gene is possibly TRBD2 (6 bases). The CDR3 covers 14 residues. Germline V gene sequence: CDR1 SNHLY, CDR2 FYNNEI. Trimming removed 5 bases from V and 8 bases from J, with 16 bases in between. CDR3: CASSRGLYGDEQFF. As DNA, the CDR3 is TGTGCCAGCAGTAGGGGACTTTATGGAGATGAGCAGTTCTTC.